The TCR beta chain described here comes from a study of cytomegalovirus exposure and HLA in healthy donors. The overall study: From HLA-typed donors, an early data release held around 85 million unique TCRs.

There are 15 residues in the CDR3. Looked up from germline, CDR1 is SGHAT and CDR2 is FQNNGV. V lost 5 bases to trimming and J lost 8 bases; unmatched junction nucleotides: 11. Primers for the PCR totalled 60 Vbeta and 13 Jbeta. The data were produced by immunoSEQ multiplex PCR, yet TCRdb's version contains in-frame clones alone and is incomplete. The sample records about 170,000 clones, roughly 80% being singletons. General study points: There were several of the most significant clusters that appeared linked to common viral pathogens in a later analysis. Sequencing probably produced one cluster of sequence variants that were highly shared. The listing of roughly 160 TCR beta chains classed them as cytomegalovirus-associated.

Points on this clone: Its antigen is as yet unknown.

This clonotype was obtained from a woman in her late teens or twenties in good health and CMV-seronegative. The genes are TRBV11-2 and TRBJ2-1, with 8 bases that match TRBD1. What was sequenced was PBMCs. The CDR3 reads CASSHGTGVGHEQFF. CDR3 coding DNA: TGTGCCAGCAGCCACGGGACAGGAGTTGGGCATGAGCAGTTCTTC.